The 2 T cell receptor beta chains presented below share a single source sample, sequenced in a study of shared clonotypes between healthy human individuals. Measured with immunoSEQ multiplex PCR; TCRdb has only the in-frame clones, and not every one. The data contain a few hundred thousand clones, 95% of them singletons. Naive CD8 cells, CD45RO-negative and positively selected for CCR7, excluded terminally differentiated effector memory CD45RA+ cells. The sequenced sample was naive CD8+ T cells sorted from blood. The receptors were sampled from a woman aged 25 to 39 in good health.

The rearrangement joins TRBV10-3 to TRBJ1-6, with TRBD1 matching over 8 bases. CDR1 is ENHRY and CDR2 is SYGVKD in the germline V gene. The CDR3 totals 17 residues. Trimming took 4 bases from V and 9 from J; bases not matched to a gene: 14. Here the CDR3 reads CAISADRASQMGSPLHF. CDR3 DNA sequence: TGTGCCATCAGTGCGGACAGGGCCTCACAAATGGGTTCACCCCTCCACTTT.

V gene TRBV7-9 combines with J gene TRBJ2-7; no clear D. V lost 5 bases and J 3 bases, leaving 14 bases between the germline ends. The CDR3 spans 14 residues. Germline V CDR1 and CDR2: SEHNR, FQNEAQ (reference sequence). Written as DNA, the CDR3 is TGTGCCAGCAGCCCGGACCTAAAAAGCTACGAGCAGTACTTC. Translating it yields CASSPDLKSYEQYF.